Listed below are T cell receptor beta chains from one sample, sequenced in a study of T cells in tuberculosis. Sequencing used immunoSEQ multiplex PCR; TCRdb keeps in-frame clones, though not all of them. Of 23,000 or so clones in the sample, around 95% were seen once. The sample comprised PBMCs. These receptors were obtained from a donor aged 10-30 years with latent tuberculosis or without tuberculosis infection. CDR3s include the opening cysteine and the closing phenylalanine or tryptophan. Each record gives: clone size, D gene, J gene, V gene, CDR3 DNA, CDR3 protein. D genes are given only for firm matches. Some rows have no size entry. The others give once, few or many, or a class for an expanded clone.

NA TRBD1 TRBJ2-3 TRBV6-4 TGTGCCAGCAGTCCGGGACAGGGGGCATCAGATACGCAGTATTTT CASSPGQGASDTQYF
NA TRBD1 TRBJ1-1 TRBV19 TGTGCCAGCGGACAGGGAATGAACACTGAAGCTTTCTTT CASGQGMNTEAFF
NA NA TRBJ1-1 TRBV6-6 TGTGCCAGCAGGCCCAGCGGGGAGTACACTGAAGCTTTCTTT CASRPSGEYTEAFF
NA NA TRBJ1-1 TRBV10-2 TGCGCCAGCAGTGAATTAGTTAGGGGCAAGGGATCAGACACTGAAGCTTTCTTT CASSELVRGKGSDTEAFF
NA TRBD1 TRBJ1-5 TRBV27 TGTGCCAGCGGAACCGGGACAGGGCTTCAGCCCCAGCATTTT CASGTGTGLQPQHF
NA NA TRBJ1-1 TRBV10-3 TGTGCCATCAGTGAAACGGGAGCCTTTGAATCTTTCTTT CAISETGAFESFF
NA TRBD1 TRBJ1-1 TRBV5-1 TGCGCCAGCAGCTGGACAGGGGGCGATATCACTTTCTTT CASSWTGGDITFF
NA NA TRBJ2-3 TRBV6-4 TGTGCCAGCAGTGACTCGACGGGACACGGCACAGATACGCAGTATTTT CASSDSTGHGTDTQYF
NA NA TRBJ2-2 TRBV7-8 TGTGCCAGCAGCCCTCGACTAGACAAGGCCGGGGAGCTGTTTTTT CASSPRLDKAGELFF
NA TRBD1 TRBJ2-7 TRBV30 TGTGCCGGGGACAGGGGACTATCCTACGAGCAGTACTTC CAGDRGLSYEQYF
NA NA TRBJ1-2 TRBV6-5 TGTGCCAGCGCCAGGGGCACCGTCTATGGCTACACCTTC CASARGTVYGYTF
NA NA TRBJ2-5 TRBV5-1 TGCGCCAGCAGCTTGGTTTCCAGGCCAACAAAAGAGACCCAGTACTTC CASSLVSRPTKETQYF
NA NA TRBJ1-3 TRBV2 TGTGCCAGCAGTGAAACGAGGGACACCATATATTTT CASSETRDTIYF
NA TRBD2 TRBJ2-2 TRBV27 TGTGCCAGCCGGACTAGCGGGGCCCGTTCGATCACCGGGGAGCTGTTTTTT CASRTSGARSITGELFF
once TRBD2 TRBJ2-5 TRBV13 TGTGCCAGCAGCTCCCGGGACTACGAGACCCAGTACTTC CASSSRDYETQYF
NA TRBD1 TRBJ2-5 TRBV6-6 TGTGCCAGCAGCACTCCGACAGGGGGCAGCGAGACCCAGTACTTC CASSTPTGGSETQYF
NA NA TRBJ1-5 TRBV7-3 TGTGCCAGCAGCTTAACCAACTATCAGCCCCAGCATTTT CASSLTNYQPQHF
NA NA TRBJ1-4 TRBV6-1 TGTGCCAGCAGTGAAGCCCCTCATCGACAGGCGGATGAAAAACTGTTTTTT CASSEAPHRQADEKLFF